The 5 T cell receptor beta chains below were found in one sample sequenced in a study of shared clonotypes between healthy human individuals. The protocol was immunoSEQ multiplex PCR, while the TCRdb copy is restricted to in-frame clones and leaves out a portion. The sample yields some 2,100,000 clones, about 94% seen once. Material for sequencing was naive CD4+ T cells sorted from blood. The subset was: CD45RA+ positively selected. These receptors were collected from a young man in good health.

V is TRBV5-4 and J is TRBJ2-1; 12 nucleotides match TRBD2. CDR1 is SGHNT, CDR2 YYREEE, per germline (reference sequence). J gave up 0 bases and V 3 bases, and 1 base lay outside the gene matches. The CDR3 runs 16 residues. The CDR3 bases are TGTGCCAGCAGCTCGGGACTAGCGGGCTCCTACAATGAGCAGTTCTTC. This sequence encodes CASSSGLAGSYNEQFF.

The rearrangement links TRBV28 to TRBJ2-3, with a tentative D call TRBD2 (6 bases). CDR1 is MDHEN and CDR2 is SYDVKM in the germline V gene. The length of the CDR3 is 12 residues. Trimming stripped 4 bases from V and 9 bases from J, with 11 bases between. The CDR3 here is CASSSTSITQYF. The CDR3 DNA is TGTGCCAGCAGTTCCACTAGCATCACGCAGTATTTT.

Comments on this clone: The same CDR3 arises from other DNA sequences in this sample as well. The chain combines TRBV5-1 with TRBJ2-1; D remains unclear. Trimming left V 0 bases short and J 6 bases short, with 1 base between. The CDR3 sequence is 11 residues long. The germline CDR1 and CDR2 sequences are SGHRS and YFSETQ. CDR3 DNA sequence: TGCGCCAGCAGCTTGGCCAATGAGCAGTTCTTC. As protein: CASSLANEQFF.

V is TRBV10-1 and J is TRBJ2-7; D is tentatively TRBD1 or TRBD2 (5 bases each). This CDR3 comprises 16 residues. Trimming left V 5 bases short and J 3 bases short, with 20 bases between. CDR1 is WNHNN, CDR2 SYGVQD, per germline (reference sequence). DNA of the CDR3: TGCGCCAGCAGTCCCTCGGGGACCACGTCCTACTACGAGCAGTACTTC. Translating gives CASSPSGTTSYYEQYF.

This clone was observed a handful of times. V and J are TRBV30 and TRBJ1-6; D might be TRBD1 (5 bases). Deletions cut 5 bases from V and 10 bases from J, with 21 bases between. This CDR3 spans 15 amino acids. Germline V gives CDR1 GTSNPN, CDR2 SVGIG (reference sequence). This CDR3 is CAWASWGVMESPLHF. The CDR3 DNA reads as TGTGCCTGGGCCTCATGGGGGGTGATGGAATCACCCCTCCACTTT.